Each of the 2 T cell receptor beta chains below was sequenced from the same sample in a study of CXCR3-negative and CXCR3-positive naive CD8 T cells. TRB cDNA libraries were made by UMI-labeled 5' RACE. From its re-call of the 5' RACE reads, TCRdb lists each CDR3 protein once, without DNA. The sample holds under 75,000 distinct CDR3 sequences. The sample taken for sequencing was naive CXCR3- CD8+ T cells from blood. Subset denoted: CD45RO-CCR7+CD27+CD95- naive CD8+ T cells lacking CXCR3 (TNR3-). These receptors were obtained from a human donor in good health. Some clones in this sample may be carry-over from other donors' samples.

This chain uses TRBV7-9 with TRBJ2-1; TCRdb selects TRBD1, and the lack of DNA leaves this call unchecked. Per the germline V gene, CDR1 is SEHNR and CDR2 is FQNEAQ (reference sequence). The CDR3 contains 15 residues. The CDR3 region is CASSHRDATYNEQFF.

The chain couples TRBV6-1 to TRBJ2-7; TCRdb calls TRBD1, which cannot be checked without DNA. The CDR3 is made up of 16 amino acids. The V gene's germline CDR1 is MNHNS and CDR2 SASEGT. The CDR3 sequence: CASSEVGQGTTYEQYF.